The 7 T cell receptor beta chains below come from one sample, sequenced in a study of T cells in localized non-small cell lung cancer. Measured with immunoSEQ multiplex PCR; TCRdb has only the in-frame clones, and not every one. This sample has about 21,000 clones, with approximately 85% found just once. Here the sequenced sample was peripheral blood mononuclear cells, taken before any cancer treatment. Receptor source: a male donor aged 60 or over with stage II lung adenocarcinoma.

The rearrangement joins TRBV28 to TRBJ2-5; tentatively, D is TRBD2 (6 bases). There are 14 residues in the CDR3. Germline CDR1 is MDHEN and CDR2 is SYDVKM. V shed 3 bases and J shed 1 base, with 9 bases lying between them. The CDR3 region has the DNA TGTGCCAGCAGTTTCGGGGGTGGCCAAGAGACCCAGTACTTC. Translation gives CASSFGGGQETQYF.

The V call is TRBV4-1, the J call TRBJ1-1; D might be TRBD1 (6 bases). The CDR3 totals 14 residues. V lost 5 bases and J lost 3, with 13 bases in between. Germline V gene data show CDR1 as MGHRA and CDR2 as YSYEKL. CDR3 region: CASSVQGMHTEAFF. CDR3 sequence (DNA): TGCGCCAGCAGCGTACAGGGAATGCACACTGAAGCTTTCTTT.

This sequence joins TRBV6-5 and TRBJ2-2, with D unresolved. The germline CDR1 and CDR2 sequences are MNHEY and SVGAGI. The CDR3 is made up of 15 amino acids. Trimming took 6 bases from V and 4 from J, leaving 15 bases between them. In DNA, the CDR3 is TGTGCCAGCAGCCGAGAGACCATGGCCACCGGGGAGCTGTTTTTT. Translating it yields CASSRETMATGELFF.

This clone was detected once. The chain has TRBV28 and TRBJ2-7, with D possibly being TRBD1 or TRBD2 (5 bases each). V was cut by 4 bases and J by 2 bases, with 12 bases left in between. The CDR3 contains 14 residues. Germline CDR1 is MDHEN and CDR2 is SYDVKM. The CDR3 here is CASSSPGRPYEQYF. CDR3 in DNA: TGTGCCAGCAGTTCTCCGGGACGACCCTACGAGCAGTACTTC.

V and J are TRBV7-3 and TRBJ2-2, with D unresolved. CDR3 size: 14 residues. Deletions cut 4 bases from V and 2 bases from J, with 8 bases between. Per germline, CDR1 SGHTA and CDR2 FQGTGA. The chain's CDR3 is CASSYQPNTGELFF. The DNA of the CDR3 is TGTGCCAGCAGCTATCAGCCTAACACCGGGGAGCTGTTTTTT.

The CDR3 spells CASSLAAGDNEQYF. DNA for the CDR3: TGTGCCAGCAGCTTAGCAGCGGGAGACAACGAGCAGTACTTC. The J gene is TRBJ2-7, the V gene TRBV7-2; 8 bases line up with TRBD2. CDR1 and CDR2 from the germline V gene are SGHTA and FQGNSA. The trim removed 0 bases at V and 5 bases at J, leaving 3 bases unmatched. CDR3 length: 14 amino acids.

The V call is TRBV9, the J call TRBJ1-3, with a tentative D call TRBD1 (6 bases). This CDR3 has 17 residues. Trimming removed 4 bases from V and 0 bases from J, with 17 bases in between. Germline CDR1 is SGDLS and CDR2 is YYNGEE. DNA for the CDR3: TGTGCCAGCAGCCTCTTTAACAGGGCCTCCTCTGGAAACACCATATATTTT. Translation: CASSLFNRASSGNTIYF.